This T cell receptor beta chain was identified in a study of CD8 T cells in ankylosing spondylitis. There are a few counts of this clonotype. Its antigen is not identified. Researchers built TCR beta libraries using quantitative 5'-RACE with molecular barcodes. TCRdb analysed the 5' RACE reads with MiXCR anew, one entry per CDR3 protein. This sample has hundreds of thousands of distinct CDR3 sequences, with 20% to 30% found just once. Whole-study results and caveats: For ankylosing spondylitis blood, a TCR beta motif of several highly homologous variants appeared characteristic.

V shed 6 bases and J shed 5 bases, with 8 bases lying between them. Germline assignment: CDR1 SGHTS and CDR2 YDEGEE. The CDR3 covers 11 residues. The TCR was taken from a male donor with ankylosing spondylitis. The sequenced material came from blood, either unsorted or a sorted T cell fraction (not recorded which). The chain uses TRBV5-8 and TRBJ2-5, with a weak D call TRBD1 (5 bases). The CDR3 sequence is CASIRGETQYF. CDR3 DNA sequence: TGTGCCAGCATTAGGGGTGAGACCCAGTACTTC.